This is a list of T cell receptor beta chains from one sample in a study of OX40 agonist ivuxolimab in advanced cancers. This table comes from immunoSEQ multiplex PCR, and its TCRdb copy is limited to in-frame clones, with some not included. The sample records about 57,000 clones, over 85% being singletons. Sample: CD4+ or CD8+ T cells sorted from blood, taken in a trial of the OX40 agonist ivuxolimab. The receptors were sampled from an adult with an advanced solid tumor such as melanoma, head and neck, liver or kidney cancer. CDR3s include the opening cysteine and the closing phenylalanine or tryptophan. The D gene is left open where the match is weak. The size entry is marked missing in some rows and otherwise reads once, few, many or a size class.

j_gene: TRBJ2-5
abundance: NA
d_gene: NA
v_gene: TRBV27
CDR3aa: CASSLGLGETQYF
CDR3nt: TGTGCCAGCAGTTTAGGGCTCGGCGAGACCCAGTACTTC

j_gene: TRBJ2-7
abundance: NA
d_gene: TRBD2
v_gene: TRBV11-2
CDR3aa: CASSRTSGMLYEQYF
CDR3nt: TGTGCCAGCAGCAGGACTAGCGGGATGCTCTACGAGCAGTACTTC

j_gene: TRBJ1-5
abundance: NA
d_gene: NA
v_gene: TRBV10-2
CDR3aa: CASRRSSNQPQHF
CDR3nt: TGCGCCAGCAGACGGTCTAGCAATCAGCCCCAGCATTTT

j_gene: TRBJ2-7
abundance: NA
d_gene: TRBD2
v_gene: TRBV6-6
CDR3aa: CASSYSGGDYEQYF
CDR3nt: TGTGCCAGCAGTTACTCGGGAGGGGATTACGAGCAGTACTTC

j_gene: TRBJ2-1
abundance: NA
d_gene: TRBD2
v_gene: TRBV5-4
CDR3aa: CASSLIVLAEPREQFF
CDR3nt: TGTGCCAGCAGCTTGATAGTCCTAGCGGAGCCAAGGGAGCAGTTCTTC

j_gene: TRBJ1-1
abundance: NA
d_gene: NA
v_gene: TRBV28
CDR3aa: CASRPWGNTEAFF
CDR3nt: TGTGCCAGCCGACCCTGGGGGAACACTGAAGCTTTCTTT

j_gene: TRBJ2-7
abundance: NA
d_gene: TRBD2
v_gene: TRBV7-6
CDR3aa: CASSTLGSGRNEQYF
CDR3nt: TGTGCCAGCAGCACCCTCGGGAGCGGGAGAAACGAGCAGTACTTC

j_gene: TRBJ1-2
abundance: NA
d_gene: NA
v_gene: TRBV27
CDR3aa: CASSLGGAAGYTF
CDR3nt: TGTGCCAGCAGTTTGGGGGGAGCGGCTGGCTACACCTTC

j_gene: TRBJ2-1
abundance: NA
d_gene: NA
v_gene: TRBV27
CDR3aa: CASSRGYEQFF
CDR3nt: TGTGCCAGCAGTCGTGGGTATGAGCAGTTCTTC

j_gene: TRBJ1-2
abundance: NA
d_gene: TRBD1
v_gene: TRBV4-3
CDR3aa: CASSLRRQGDYGYTF
CDR3nt: TGCGCCAGCAGCCTACGTAGACAGGGGGACTATGGCTACACCTTC

j_gene: TRBJ2-1
abundance: NA
d_gene: TRBD2
v_gene: TRBV4-3
CDR3aa: CASSQDGTSGYNEQFF
CDR3nt: TGCGCCAGCAGCCAAGATGGGACTAGCGGCTACAATGAGCAGTTCTTC

j_gene: TRBJ2-1
abundance: NA
d_gene: NA
v_gene: TRBV7-8
CDR3aa: CASSLALGYSYNEQFF
CDR3nt: TGTGCCAGCAGCTTAGCGCTGGGGTACTCCTACAATGAGCAGTTCTTC

j_gene: TRBJ2-1
abundance: NA
d_gene: TRBD2
v_gene: TRBV4-3
CDR3aa: CASSQDSRAGVNEQFF
CDR3nt: TGCGCCAGCAGCCAAGATAGTAGAGCGGGAGTTAATGAGCAGTTCTTC

j_gene: TRBJ2-2
abundance: NA
d_gene: NA
v_gene: TRBV7-9
CDR3aa: CASSPAGVNNGELFF
CDR3nt: TGTGCCAGCAGCCCCGCCGGGGTGAACAACGGGGAGCTGTTTTTT

j_gene: TRBJ1-5
abundance: NA
d_gene: NA
v_gene: TRBV5-5
CDR3aa: CASSSTILSNQPQHF
CDR3nt: TGTGCCAGCAGCTCGACTATCCTTAGCAATCAGCCCCAGCATTTT

j_gene: TRBJ2-5
abundance: NA
d_gene: NA
v_gene: TRBV30
CDR3aa: CAWRRRETQYF
CDR3nt: TGTGCCTGGAGGCGGAGGGAGACCCAGTACTTC

j_gene: TRBJ1-4
abundance: once
d_gene: TRBD1
v_gene: TRBV7-9
CDR3aa: CASSFDGATGGLFF
CDR3nt: TGTGCCAGCAGCTTTGATGGAGCCACAGGGGGACTGTTTTTT

j_gene: TRBJ2-7
abundance: once
d_gene: NA
v_gene: TRBV29-1
CDR3aa: CSVEEGNDEQYF
CDR3nt: TGCAGCGTTGAAGAAGGGAACGACGAGCAGTACTTC

j_gene: TRBJ2-5
abundance: medium-sized
d_gene: NA
v_gene: TRBV18
CDR3aa: CASSPTQETQYF
CDR3nt: TGTGCCAGCTCACCGACCCAAGAGACCCAGTACTTC

j_gene: TRBJ2-7
abundance: once
d_gene: NA
v_gene: TRBV28
CDR3aa: CASSFGGFTYEQYF
CDR3nt: TGTGCCAGCAGTTTTGGAGGGTTCACCTACGAGCAGTACTTC

j_gene: TRBJ1-1
abundance: NA
d_gene: TRBD1
v_gene: TRBV19
CDR3aa: CASSIGGPQGAWTEAFF
CDR3nt: TGTGCCAGTAGTATAGGAGGGCCACAGGGGGCGTGGACTGAAGCTTTCTTT

j_gene: TRBJ2-7
abundance: NA
d_gene: TRBD2
v_gene: TRBV4-1
CDR3aa: CASSPSPGLEGYEQYF
CDR3nt: TGCGCCAGCAGCCCCTCGCCGGGACTAGAGGGCTACGAGCAGTACTTC

j_gene: TRBJ2-1
abundance: NA
d_gene: NA
v_gene: TRBV6-5
CDR3aa: CASSYTSGNEQFF
CDR3nt: TGTGCCAGCAGTTACACTTCGGGGAATGAGCAGTTCTTC

j_gene: TRBJ1-2
abundance: NA
d_gene: NA
v_gene: TRBV6-6
CDR3aa: CASLLPIGGYTF
CDR3nt: TGTGCCAGCCTCCTCCCCATAGGGGGCTACACCTTC

j_gene: TRBJ2-5
abundance: once
d_gene: TRBD2
v_gene: TRBV7-9
CDR3aa: CASSGGEGHGFWAQYF
CDR3nt: TGTGCCAGCAGCGGGGGGGAAGGACACGGATTTTGGGCCCAGTACTTC

j_gene: TRBJ2-5
abundance: NA
d_gene: NA
v_gene: TRBV7-6
CDR3aa: CASSIKPGGETQYF
CDR3nt: TGTGCCAGCAGCATAAAGCCAGGGGGGGAGACCCAGTACTTC

j_gene: TRBJ2-7
abundance: NA
d_gene: NA
v_gene: TRBV28
CDR3aa: CASSPFGTSYSYEQYF
CDR3nt: TGTGCCAGCAGCCCCTTCGGGACATCCTACTCCTACGAGCAGTACTTC

j_gene: TRBJ2-7
abundance: NA
d_gene: NA
v_gene: TRBV9
CDR3aa: CASSPDSSYEQYF
CDR3nt: TGTGCCAGCAGCCCGGACAGCTCCTACGAGCAGTACTTC

j_gene: TRBJ2-7
abundance: NA
d_gene: NA
v_gene: TRBV27
CDR3aa: CASSESSYEQYF
CDR3nt: TGTGCCAGCAGTGAGTCTAGCTACGAGCAGTACTTC

j_gene: TRBJ2-1
abundance: NA
d_gene: NA
v_gene: TRBV19
CDR3aa: CASSINRAAYNEQFF
CDR3nt: TGTGCCAGTAGTATCAATCGGGCAGCCTACAATGAGCAGTTCTTC

j_gene: TRBJ2-2
abundance: NA
d_gene: NA
v_gene: TRBV15
CDR3aa: CATSRDLANTGELFF
CDR3nt: TGTGCCACCAGCAGAGATCTAGCGAACACCGGGGAGCTGTTTTTT

j_gene: TRBJ2-1
abundance: once
d_gene: TRBD2
v_gene: TRBV27
CDR3aa: CASSSGLVNEQFF
CDR3nt: TGTGCCAGCAGTAGCGGACTAGTCAATGAGCAGTTCTTC

j_gene: TRBJ2-7
abundance: NA
d_gene: TRBD2
v_gene: TRBV5-6
CDR3aa: CASSLGLAGIGYEQYF
CDR3nt: TGTGCCAGCAGCTTGGGGCTAGCGGGAATCGGTTACGAGCAGTACTTC

j_gene: TRBJ2-7
abundance: NA
d_gene: TRBD2
v_gene: TRBV27
CDR3aa: CASSLIWTSGNEQYF
CDR3nt: TGTGCCAGCAGTTTAATCTGGACTAGCGGGAACGAGCAGTACTTC

j_gene: TRBJ2-1
abundance: once
d_gene: NA
v_gene: TRBV9
CDR3aa: CASSVQGNEQFF
CDR3nt: TGTGCCAGCAGCGTACAGGGTAATGAGCAGTTCTTC

j_gene: TRBJ1-2
abundance: NA
d_gene: NA
v_gene: TRBV28
CDR3aa: CASTSGLLDPYNYGYTF
CDR3nt: TGTGCCAGCACCTCCGGGCTTCTTGATCCTTATAACTATGGCTACACCTTC

j_gene: TRBJ1-1
abundance: NA
d_gene: TRBD1
v_gene: TRBV28
CDR3aa: CASTGDRATEAFF
CDR3nt: TGTGCCAGCACCGGGGACAGGGCCACTGAAGCTTTCTTT

j_gene: TRBJ2-1
abundance: NA
d_gene: TRBD2
v_gene: TRBV29-1
CDR3aa: CSVEDEYSASGVGSYNEQFF
CDR3nt: TGCAGCGTTGAAGATGAGTACTCGGCTAGCGGGGTGGGTTCCTACAATGAGCAGTTCTTC

j_gene: TRBJ1-4
abundance: NA
d_gene: NA
v_gene: TRBV7-9
CDR3aa: CASSDTRTAATNEKLFF
CDR3nt: TGTGCCAGCAGCGATACCCGTACGGCAGCAACTAATGAAAAACTGTTTTTT